This TCR beta chain stems from a study of control samples from healthy donors and cancer patients. The data were produced by immunoSEQ multiplex PCR, yet TCRdb's version contains in-frame clones alone and is incomplete. The sample contains around 140,000 clones, roughly 89% of which appear only once. This receptor was obtained from a man between 18 and 35 years old in good health. The sequenced sample consisted of blood.

Written as DNA, the CDR3 is TGTGCCAGCAGCGATGGGACAGGGAGGCATCAGCCCCAGCATTTT. This translates into CASSDGTGRHQPQHF. The J gene is TRBJ1-5, the V gene TRBV7-9; 9 bases line up with TRBD1. The CDR3 has 15 residues. Germline loops: CDR1 SEHNR, CDR2 FQNEAQ (reference sequence). The V gene end was trimmed by 5 bases and the J gene end by 5 bases; junction bases not matched to a gene: 7.